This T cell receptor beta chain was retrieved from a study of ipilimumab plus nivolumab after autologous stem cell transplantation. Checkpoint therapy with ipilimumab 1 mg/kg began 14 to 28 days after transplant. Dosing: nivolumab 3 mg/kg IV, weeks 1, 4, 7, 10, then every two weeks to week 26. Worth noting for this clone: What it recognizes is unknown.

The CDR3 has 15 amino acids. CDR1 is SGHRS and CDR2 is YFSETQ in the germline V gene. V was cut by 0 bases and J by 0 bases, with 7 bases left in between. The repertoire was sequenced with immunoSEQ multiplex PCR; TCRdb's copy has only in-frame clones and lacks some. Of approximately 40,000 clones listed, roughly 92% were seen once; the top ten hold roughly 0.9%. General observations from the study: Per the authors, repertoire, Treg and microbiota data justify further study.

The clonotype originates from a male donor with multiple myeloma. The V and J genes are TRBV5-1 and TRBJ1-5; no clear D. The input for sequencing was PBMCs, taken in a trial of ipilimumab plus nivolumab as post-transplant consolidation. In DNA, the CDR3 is TGCGCCAGCAGCTTGGGCACAGTTAGCAATCAGCCCCAGCATTTT. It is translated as CASSLGTVSNQPQHF.